A selection of T cell receptor beta chains follows, all from one sample in a study of T cell responses to AZD1222 COVID-19 vaccine. Here immunoSEQ multiplex PCR was the method, and the copy in TCRdb shows in-frame clones only, minus some. The sample lists approximately 110,000 clones; approximately 96% were seen once. Specimen: peripheral blood, collected on day 0 of AZD1222 vaccination. These receptors were collected from an adult in good health. Both conserved end residues are part of each CDR3.

v_gene	j_gene	CDR3aa
TRBV7-9	TRBJ1-5	CASSLGQGEGQPQHF
TRBV5-1	TRBJ2-5	CASSLDLETQYF
TRBV7-6	TRBJ1-1	CASSQETGVNTEAFF
TRBV19	TRBJ1-1	CASREPSWATEAFF
TRBV29-1	TRBJ2-3	CSVEEDTQYF
TRBV7-3	TRBJ1-1	CASSLLWGRGTEAFF
TRBV5-4	TRBJ1-2	CASSLVQGNYGYTF
TRBV3-1/TRBV3-2	TRBJ2-1	CASSPQLEEQFF
TRBV6-2/TRBV6-3	TRBJ2-3	CASSSDYTDTQYF
TRBV11-2	TRBJ1-2	CASSLEMQPGRRTLNYGYTF
TRBV7-9	TRBJ1-1	CASSLAQGHTEAFF
TRBV9	TRBJ2-1	CASNRVGTGVGEQFF
TRBV15	TRBJ2-1	CATSRDPGTPHEQFF
TRBV6-2/TRBV6-3	TRBJ1-5	CASSSGTVSGQPQHF
TRBV5-1	TRBJ1-2	CASSSDTDYGYTF
TRBV5-5	TRBJ2-7	CASSLLGAYEQYF
TRBV12-3/TRBV12-4	TRBJ1-1	CASSLRGEDLW
TRBV7-6	TRBJ1-3	CASKGASSGNTIYF
TRBV7-9	TRBJ1-5	CASSPNLSGEAQHF
TRBV9	TRBJ2-1	CASSASGRAWDEQFF
TRBV2	TRBJ2-3	CASNGQSTDTQYF
TRBV6-1	TRBJ1-6	CASSESGQGGSPLHF
TRBV27	TRBJ2-2	CATTTAGGRATGELFF
TRBV12-5	TRBJ1-2	CASGSDGQGYGYTF
TRBV19	TRBJ1-1	CASREWAPNTEAFF
TRBV27	TRBJ2-5	CASSLTGPETQYF
TRBV11-2	TRBJ1-1	CASSIMTGNTEAFF
TRBV12-3/TRBV12-4	TRBJ1-2	CASTNTGDGYTF
TRBV3-1/TRBV3-2	TRBJ1-1	CASSQVFRQNDAEAFF
TRBV21-1	TRBJ1-1	CASSNNRVCEAFF
TRBV7-3	TRBJ2-2	CASSLIPGAATGELFF
TRBV19	TRBJ1-6	CASSNRPPSPLHF
TRBV30	TRBJ1-5	CAWGYRGGQPQHF
TRBV27	TRBJ1-5	CASSPPGQPQHF
TRBV10-1	TRBJ2-1	CASSEVPGAQFF
TRBV2	TRBJ1-5	CASSDGSQPQHF
TRBV4-3	TRBJ1-6	CASSQDLGQGNSPLHF
TRBV23-1	TRBJ2-5	CASIRPPGQGKEGRETQYF
TRBV6-4	TRBJ1-5	CASSDSVGQPQHF
TRBV10-2	TRBJ1-5	CASSELDSNQPQHF
TRBV19	TRBJ1-1	CGAGVGVNTEAFF
TRBV6-6	TRBJ2-2	CASGLGAGELFF
TRBV5-4	TRBJ2-7	CASRHGTDYEQYF